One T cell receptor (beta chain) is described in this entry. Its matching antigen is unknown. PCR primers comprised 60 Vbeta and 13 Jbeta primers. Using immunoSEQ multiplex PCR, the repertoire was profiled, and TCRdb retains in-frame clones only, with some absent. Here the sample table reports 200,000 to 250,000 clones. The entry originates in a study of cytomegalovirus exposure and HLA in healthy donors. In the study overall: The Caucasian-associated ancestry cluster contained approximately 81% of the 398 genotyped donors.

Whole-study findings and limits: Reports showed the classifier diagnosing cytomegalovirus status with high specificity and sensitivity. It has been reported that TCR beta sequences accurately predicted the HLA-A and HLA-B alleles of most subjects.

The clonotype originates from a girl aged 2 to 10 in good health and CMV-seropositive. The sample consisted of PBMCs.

The DNA for the CDR3 is TGTGCCAGCAGCCTTGGAAACACCATATATTTT. Amino acid sequence: CASSLGNTIYF. This chain links TRBV7-9 with TRBJ1-3; unclear D gene. Germline V gene data show CDR1 as SEHNR and CDR2 as FQNEAQ (reference sequence). This CDR3 comprises 11 residues. Trimming removed 5 bases from V and 3 bases from J, with 2 bases in between.